The clone carrying this TCR beta chain was seen ten or more times. TCRdb used MiXCR to reprocess the multiplex PCR reads, holding one entry per CDR3 protein. The sample comprises fewer than 250,000 distinct CDR3 sequences, around 32% of which are singletons, and around 1.4% rests with the top ten. Breast cancer patients provided tissue from their axillary draining lymph nodes. This sample stems from a study of breast tumors, draining lymph nodes, adjacent tissues. Germline V gene sequence: CDR1 SGDLS, CDR2 YYNGEE. Germline trimming cut 0 bases from V and 2 bases from J; bases unmatched to any gene: 2. CDR3 length equals 15 residues.

The sequenced sample consisted of axillary lymph node tissue. The receptor was isolated from a female donor with breast cancer. Some clones in this sample may be carry-over from other donors' samples. The gene calls are TRBV9 and TRBJ2-7; 10 bases align to TRBD2. CDR3 in amino acids: CASSVGAGGTYEQYF. CDR3 sequence (DNA): TGTGCCAGCAGCGTAGGAGCGGGAGGGACCTACGAGCAGTACTTC.